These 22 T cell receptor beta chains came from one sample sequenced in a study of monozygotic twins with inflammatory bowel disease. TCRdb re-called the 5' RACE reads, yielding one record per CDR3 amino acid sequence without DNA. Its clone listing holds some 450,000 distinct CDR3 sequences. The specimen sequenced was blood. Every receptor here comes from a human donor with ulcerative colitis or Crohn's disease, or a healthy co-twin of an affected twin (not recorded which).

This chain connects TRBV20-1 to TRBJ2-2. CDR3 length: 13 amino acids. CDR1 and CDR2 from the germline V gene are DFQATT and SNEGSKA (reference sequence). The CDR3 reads CSAKIPNTGELFF.

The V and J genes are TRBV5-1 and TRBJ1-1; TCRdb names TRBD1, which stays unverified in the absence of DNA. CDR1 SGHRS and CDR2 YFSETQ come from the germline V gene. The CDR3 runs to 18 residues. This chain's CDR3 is CASSLGEFPGHPNTEAFF.

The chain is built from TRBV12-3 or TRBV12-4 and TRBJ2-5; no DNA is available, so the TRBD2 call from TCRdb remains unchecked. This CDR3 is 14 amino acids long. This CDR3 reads CASSLEAALPAQYF.

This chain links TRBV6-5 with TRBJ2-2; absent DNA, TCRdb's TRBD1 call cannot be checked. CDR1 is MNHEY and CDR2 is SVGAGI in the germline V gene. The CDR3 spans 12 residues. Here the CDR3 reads CASSSPAGELFF.

CDR3 sequence: CAISDTEGATGYTF. The rearrangement uses TRBV10-3 and TRBJ1-2; TCRdb selects TRBD1, and the lack of DNA leaves this call unchecked. Germline CDR1 is ENHRY and CDR2 is SYGVKD. CDR3 length equals 14 residues.

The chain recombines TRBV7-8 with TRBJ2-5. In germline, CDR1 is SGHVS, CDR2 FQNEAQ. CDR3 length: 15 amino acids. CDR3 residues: CASSRGIGFQETQYF. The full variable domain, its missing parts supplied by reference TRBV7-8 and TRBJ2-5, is GAGVSQSPRYKVAKRGQDVALRCDPISGHVSLFWYQQALGQGPEFLTYFQNEAQLDKSGLPSDRFFAERPEGSVSTLKIQRTQQEDSAVYLCASSRGIGFQETQYFGPGTRLLVL.

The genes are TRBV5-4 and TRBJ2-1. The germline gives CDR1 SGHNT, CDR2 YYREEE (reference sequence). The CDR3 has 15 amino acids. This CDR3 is CASSLEGIQHNEQFF.

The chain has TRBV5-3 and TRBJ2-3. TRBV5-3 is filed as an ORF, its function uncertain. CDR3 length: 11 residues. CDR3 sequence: CARSGRDTQYF.

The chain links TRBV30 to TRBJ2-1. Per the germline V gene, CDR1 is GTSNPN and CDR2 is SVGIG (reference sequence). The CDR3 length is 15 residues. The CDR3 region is CASHRLVRTYNEQFF. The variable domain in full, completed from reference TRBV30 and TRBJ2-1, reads SQTIHQWPATLVQPVGSPLSLECTVEGTSNPNLYWYRQAAGRGLQLLFYSVGIGQISSEVPQNLSASRPQDRQFILSSKKLLLSDSGFYLCASHRLVRTYNEQFFGPGTRLTVL.

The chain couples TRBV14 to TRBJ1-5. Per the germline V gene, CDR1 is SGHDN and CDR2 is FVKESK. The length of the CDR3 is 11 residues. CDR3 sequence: CASSQYQPQHF.

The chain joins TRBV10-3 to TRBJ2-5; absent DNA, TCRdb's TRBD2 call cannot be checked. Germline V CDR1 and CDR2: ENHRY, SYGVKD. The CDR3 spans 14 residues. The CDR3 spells CAISGTSGRETQYF.

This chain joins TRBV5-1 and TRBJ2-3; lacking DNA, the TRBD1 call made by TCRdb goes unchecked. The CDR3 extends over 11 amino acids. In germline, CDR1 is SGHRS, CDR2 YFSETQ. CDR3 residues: CASTGTEAQYF.

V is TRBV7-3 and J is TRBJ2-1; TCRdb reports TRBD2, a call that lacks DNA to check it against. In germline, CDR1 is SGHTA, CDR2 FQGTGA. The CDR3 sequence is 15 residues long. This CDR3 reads CASSRTSGDYNEQFF.

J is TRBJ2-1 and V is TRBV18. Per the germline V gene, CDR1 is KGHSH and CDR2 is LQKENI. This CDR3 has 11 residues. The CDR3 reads CASRSHNEQFF. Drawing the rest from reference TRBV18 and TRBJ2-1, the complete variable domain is NAGVMQNPRHLVRRRGQEARLRCSPMKGHSHVYWYRQLPEEGLKFMVYLQKENIIDESGMPKERFSAEFPKEGPSILRIQQVVRGDSAAYFCASRSHNEQFFGPGTRLTVL.

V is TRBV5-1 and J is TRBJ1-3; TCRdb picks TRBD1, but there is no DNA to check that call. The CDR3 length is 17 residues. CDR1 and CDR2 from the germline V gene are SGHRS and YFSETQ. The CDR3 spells CASSLGDRSPSGNTIYF.

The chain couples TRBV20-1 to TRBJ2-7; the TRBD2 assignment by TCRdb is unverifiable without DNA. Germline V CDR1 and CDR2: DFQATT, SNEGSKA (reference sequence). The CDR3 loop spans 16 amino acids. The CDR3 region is CSAINSGRAEMYEQYF.

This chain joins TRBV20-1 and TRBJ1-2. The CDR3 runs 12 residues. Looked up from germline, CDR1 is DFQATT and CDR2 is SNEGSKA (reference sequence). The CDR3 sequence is CSANIGSYGYTF.

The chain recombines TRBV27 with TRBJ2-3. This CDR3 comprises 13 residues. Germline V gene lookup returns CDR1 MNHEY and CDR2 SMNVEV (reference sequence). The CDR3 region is CASSLLYGDTQYF.

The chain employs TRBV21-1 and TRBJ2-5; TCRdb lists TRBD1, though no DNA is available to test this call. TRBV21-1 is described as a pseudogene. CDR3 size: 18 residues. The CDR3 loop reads CASSKADTPRVSGETQYF.

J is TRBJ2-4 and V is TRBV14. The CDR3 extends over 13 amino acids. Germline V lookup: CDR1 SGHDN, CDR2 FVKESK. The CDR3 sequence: CASSRDGVNIQYF.

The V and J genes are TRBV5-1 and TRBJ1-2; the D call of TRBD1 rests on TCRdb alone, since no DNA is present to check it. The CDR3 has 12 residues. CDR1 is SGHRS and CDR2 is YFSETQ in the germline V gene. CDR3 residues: CASSFPGESYTF.

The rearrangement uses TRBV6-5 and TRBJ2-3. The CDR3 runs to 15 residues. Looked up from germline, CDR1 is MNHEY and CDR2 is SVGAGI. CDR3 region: CASSSSLTSPDTQYF.